This T cell receptor beta chain is drawn from a study of T-cell reconstitution after alpha-beta-depleted transplantation in children. This clonotype has more than one count but fewer than ten. Trimming removed 3 bases from V and 6 bases from J, with 10 bases in between. In germline, CDR1 is SGHRS, CDR2 YFSETQ. The CDR3 consists of 12 residues. The library targeted TCRbeta and was prepared with unique molecular identifiers. One entry per CDR3 protein, called by TCRdb with MiXCR from the PCR reads. The sample contains more than 300,000 distinct CDR3 sequences, 15% to 20% of which appear only once. Specimen: PBMCs, mostly from graft donor cells, collected 360 days after TCRalphabeta/CD19-depleted stem cell transplant. This TCR derives from a male patient aged 2 to 10 who had a stem cell transplant for acute lymphoblastic leukemia, so the T cells may come from the graft donor. V usage is TRBV5-1 and J usage is TRBJ2-7, with D possibly being TRBD1 or TRBD2 (5 bases each). CDR3 in amino acids: CASSWDVSEQYF. The CDR3 DNA is TGCGCCAGCAGCTGGGACGTCAGCGAGCAGTACTTC.